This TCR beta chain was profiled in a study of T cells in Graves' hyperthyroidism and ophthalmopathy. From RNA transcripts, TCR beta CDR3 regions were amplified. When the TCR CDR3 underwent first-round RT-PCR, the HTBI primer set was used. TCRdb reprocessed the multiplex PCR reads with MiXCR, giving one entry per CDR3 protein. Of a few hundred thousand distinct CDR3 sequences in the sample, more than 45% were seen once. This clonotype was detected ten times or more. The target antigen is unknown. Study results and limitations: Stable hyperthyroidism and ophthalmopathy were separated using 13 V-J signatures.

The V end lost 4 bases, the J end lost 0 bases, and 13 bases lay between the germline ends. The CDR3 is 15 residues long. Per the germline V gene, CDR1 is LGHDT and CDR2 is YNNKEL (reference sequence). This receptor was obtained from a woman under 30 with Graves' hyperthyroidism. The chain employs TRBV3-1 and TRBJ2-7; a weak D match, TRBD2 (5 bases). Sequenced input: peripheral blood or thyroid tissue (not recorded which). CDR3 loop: CASSPQLGSSYEQYF. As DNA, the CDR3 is TGTGCCAGCAGCCCTCAACTTGGGAGCTCCTACGAGCAGTACTTC.